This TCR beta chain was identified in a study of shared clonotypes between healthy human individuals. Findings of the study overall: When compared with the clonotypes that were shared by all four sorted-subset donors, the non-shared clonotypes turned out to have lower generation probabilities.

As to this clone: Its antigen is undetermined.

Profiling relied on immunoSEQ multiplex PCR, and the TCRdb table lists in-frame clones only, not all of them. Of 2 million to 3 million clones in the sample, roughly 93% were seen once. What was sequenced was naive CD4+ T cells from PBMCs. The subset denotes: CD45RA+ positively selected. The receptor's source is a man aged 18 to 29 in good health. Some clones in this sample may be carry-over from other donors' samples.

The CDR3 loop is CASSFAGTSGYTGELFF. Written as DNA, the CDR3 is TGTGCCAGCAGCTTCGCTGGGACTAGCGGATACACCGGGGAGCTGTTTTTT. The chain uses TRBV7-6 and TRBJ2-2; 11 bases line up with TRBD2. J was trimmed by 3 bases and V by 3 bases; bases with no gene match: 6. Germline-derived CDR1 and CDR2 are SGHVS and FNYEAQ. The CDR3 has 17 residues.